This T cell receptor (beta chain) was recovered during a study of STAT3 mutations in large granular lymphocyte leukemia. Sequencing used immunoSEQ multiplex PCR; TCRdb keeps in-frame clones, though not all of them. The sample comprises 13,000 or so clones, just over 85% of which are singletons, and approximately 12% rests with the top ten. Study observations and caveats: Every T-LGLL patient had at least one immunodominant TCRbeta clonotype.

The CDR3 sequence is 14 residues long. V was cut by 2 bases and J by 0 bases, with 8 bases left in between. Germline-derived CDR1 and CDR2 are SGHRS and YFSETQ. Concerning this clone: Its antigen is not known.

The sample was PBMCs. This receptor was identified in a human donor with T large granular lymphocyte leukemia. Some clones in this sample may be carry-over from other donors' samples. This chain connects TRBV5-1 to TRBJ1-1, with unresolved D. CDR3 amino acids: CASSLNGMNTEAFF. CDR3 nucleotide sequence: TGCGCCAGCAGCTTAAACGGAATGAACACTGAAGCTTTCTTT.